The clone carrying this T cell receptor (beta chain) was observed many times. The germline V gene has CDR1 LGHNA and CDR2 YSLEER. This CDR3 contains 15 residues. With 0 bases removed from V and 6 bases from J, the gap between germline ends came to 12 bases. This specimen belongs to a study of CD8+CD57+ T cells in acquired aplastic anemia. Genomic DNA served as template for TCR beta VDJ and CDR3 profiling. MiXCR, applied by TCRdb to the reads, yields one record per CDR3 protein. The sample lists about 120,000 distinct CDR3 sequences; about 50% were seen once. Patients sequenced had flow cytometry evidence of CD8+CD57+ cell expansion. Severe acquired aplastic anemia was present in all patients. Blood came from patients not yet given any therapy.

Sample: sorted CD4+, CD8+, or CD8+CD57+ T cells (not recorded which) from PBMCs. The chain couples TRBV4-3 to TRBJ2-1; no clear D gene. The source is a human donor with aplastic anemia. In DNA, the CDR3 is TGCGCCAGCAGCCAAGATCGCGCGTCAGCCAATGAGCAGTTCTTC. Its translation is CASSQDRASANEQFF.